The next 15 T cell receptor beta chains were all read from a single sample in a study of OX40 agonist ivuxolimab in advanced cancers. The table came from immunoSEQ multiplex PCR; TCRdb's copy has only in-frame clones and leaves some out. The sample has about 82,000 clones, roughly 80% seen once. The specimen was CD4+ or CD8+ T cells sorted from blood, collected in a trial of the OX40 agonist ivuxolimab. These receptors came from an adult with an advanced solid tumor such as melanoma, head and neck, liver or kidney cancer.

The chain employs TRBV5-1 and TRBJ1-2; 7 bases agree with TRBD1. The CDR3 runs to 14 residues. The trim removed 0 bases at V and 7 bases at J, leaving 6 bases unmatched. Germline V gives CDR1 SGHRS, CDR2 YFSETQ. The CDR3 loop is CASSLGQGETGYTF. The DNA of the CDR3 is TGCGCCAGCAGCTTGGGTCAGGGGGAAACTGGCTACACCTTC.

The gene calls are TRBV9 and TRBJ1-2, with a weak D call TRBD1 (5 bases). V was clipped by 4 bases and J by 6 bases, with 10 bases between them. The V gene's germline CDR1 is SGDLS and CDR2 YYNGEE. This CDR3 comprises 12 residues. The CDR3 spells CASSREGNGYTF. CDR3 nucleotides: TGTGCCAGCAGCAGGGAGGGGAATGGCTACACCTTC.

The chain has TRBV19 and TRBJ2-2, with D possibly TRBD2 on 5 matching bases. From germline, CDR1 is LNHDA and CDR2 SQIVND (reference sequence). V was clipped by 2 bases and J by 0 bases, with 16 bases between them. This CDR3 comprises 18 residues. In DNA form, the CDR3 reads TGTGCCAGTAGTATAACGCCTGGAGGAGCCGCGAACACCGGGGAGCTGTTTTTT. Translation gives CASSITPGGAANTGELFF.

This chain links TRBV7-2 with TRBJ2-1; D call uncertain. V shed 3 bases and J shed 8 bases, with 8 bases lying between them. The CDR3 runs to 12 residues. Germline-derived CDR1 and CDR2 are SGHTA and FQGNSA. Here the CDR3 reads CASSLIHHEQFF. For the CDR3, the DNA is TGTGCCAGCAGCTTGATCCACCATGAGCAGTTCTTC.

This chain connects TRBV7-9 to TRBJ1-1; weak D call: TRBD1 (5 bases). The germline V and J ends were trimmed by 5 bases and 2 bases, with 12 bases remaining between them. In germline, CDR1 is SEHNR, CDR2 FQNEAQ (reference sequence). The CDR3 is 14 amino acids. The CDR3 DNA reads as TGTGCCAGCAGCACGGGCGGGGCCAACACTGAAGCTTTCTTT. This codes for CASSTGGANTEAFF.

J is TRBJ1-2 and V is TRBV4-3, with TRBD1 matching over 8 bases. Germline V CDR1 and CDR2: LGHNA, YSLEER. This CDR3 contains 14 residues. V was pared by 3 bases and J by 8 bases, with 8 bases of the junction left unmatched. CDR3 residues: CASSQARGLGGYTF. CDR3 in DNA: TGCGCCAGCAGCCAGGCCAGGGGGCTGGGAGGCTACACCTTC.

This CDR3 is CASSLMGGQGYNEQFF. For the CDR3, the DNA is TGTGCCAGCAGCTTGATGGGGGGACAGGGGTACAATGAGCAGTTCTTC. The V and J genes are TRBV5-5 and TRBJ2-1, with 10 bases aligning to TRBD1. CDR1 and CDR2 from the germline V gene are SGHKS and YYEKEE (reference sequence). V lost 1 base, J lost 4 bases, and 5 bases stayed unmatched. CDR3 length: 16 amino acids.

The chain joins TRBV11-2 to TRBJ2-2, with 9 bases aligning to TRBD1. V lost 5 bases to trimming and J lost 4 bases; unmatched junction nucleotides: 8. Germline values: CDR1 SGHAT, CDR2 FQNNGV. This CDR3 contains 16 residues. CDR3 amino acids: CASSPSTGGRTGELFF. CDR3 DNA sequence: TGTGCCAGCAGCCCATCGACAGGGGGACGCACCGGGGAGCTGTTTTTT.

Only one count was recorded for this clone. The CDR3 DNA reads TGTGCCAGCACCCCGGGGGGTACGGACATTCAGTACTTC. The encoded protein is CASTPGGTDIQYF. The V call is TRBV4-2, the J call TRBJ2-4, with 7 bases fitting TRBD2. CDR3 length: 13 residues. With V trimmed by 7 bases and J by 8 bases, 8 bases remained unmatched. In germline, CDR1 is LGHNA, CDR2 YNFKEQ.

Only one count was recorded for this clone. The V and J genes are TRBV5-1 and TRBJ2-4; no clear D. Trimming removed 2 bases from V and 5 bases from J, with 8 bases in between. The germline V gene has CDR1 SGHRS and CDR2 YFSETQ. This CDR3 has 13 amino acids. The CDR3 DNA reads TGCGCCAGCAGCTTCTTTGGTGAAAACATTCAGTACTTC. The encoded protein is CASSFFGENIQYF.

J is TRBJ1-2 and V is TRBV5-6; possibly TRBD1 for D (5 bases). There are 15 residues in the CDR3. The germline CDR1 and CDR2 sequences are SGHDT and YYEEEE. V dropped 2 bases and J dropped 5 bases, with 16 bases sitting between them. CDR3 residues: CASSLNPQEGYGYTF. The CDR3 nucleotides are TGTGCCAGCAGCTTAAACCCACAGGAAGGATATGGCTACACCTTC.

The rearrangement links TRBV5-1 to TRBJ2-7; maybe TRBD2 (6 bases). This CDR3 contains 14 residues. Trimming removed 3 bases at V and 2 bases at J, with 12 bases between. The germline V gene has CDR1 SGHRS and CDR2 YFSETQ. CDR3: CASSWGDGPYEQYF. The CDR3 nucleotides read TGCGCCAGCAGCTGGGGGGACGGACCCTACGAGCAGTACTTC.

The table lists this clone with a few counts. The V call is TRBV11-2, the J call TRBJ2-7, with unresolved D. V was cut by 0 bases and J by 2 bases, with 8 bases left in between. CDR1 and CDR2 (germline): SGHAT, FQNNGV. CDR3 length: 14 amino acids. The CDR3 sequence is CASSLDQDTYEQYF. The CDR3 DNA follows: TGTGCCAGCAGCTTAGACCAGGATACCTACGAGCAGTACTTC.

V is TRBV19 and J is TRBJ2-2, with TRBD2 matching 7 bases. Germline CDR1 LNHDA, CDR2 SQIVND (reference sequence). This CDR3 has 14 amino acids. V lost 11 bases and J lost 0; bases outside the gene matches: 6. CDR3 bases: TGTGCCGGTGGGGGGGACTCGAACACCGGGGAGCTGTTTTTT. This translates into CAGGGDSNTGELFF.

The V call is TRBV9, the J call TRBJ1-5; D remains unclear. The germline V gene encodes CDR1 SGDLS and CDR2 YYNGEE. V was trimmed by 0 bases and J by 4 bases, leaving 11 bases between them. The CDR3 has 15 residues. Here the CDR3 reads CASSVAEGDNQPQHF. In nucleotides, the CDR3 is TGTGCCAGCAGCGTAGCTGAAGGCGATAATCAGCCCCAGCATTTT.